This T cell receptor (beta chain) was recovered during a study of human T cells and chemical hapten exposure. MiXCR was run by TCRdb on the RACE reads, yielding one entry per CDR3 protein. Of tens of thousands of distinct CDR3 sequences listed, 8.5% to 10% were seen once; the top ten hold 14%. The CDR3 has 15 residues. Unmatched junction bases numbered 3, after V lost 3 bases and J lost 2 bases. Germline V lookup: CDR1 MGHRA, CDR2 YSYEKL. There are a few counts of this clonotype. Documented time point: pre-sensitization, week 0. Treatment: therapeutic diphenylcyclopropenone sensitization with weekly scalp DPC.

The sample was whole blood, taken in connection with sensitization to the hapten diphenylcyclopropenone (DPC). The chain links TRBV4-1 to TRBJ2-2; TRBD1 aligns across 7 bases. This clonotype was obtained from a woman aged 35 to 49 with alopecia areata. Some clones in this sample may be carry-over from other donors' samples. The CDR3 nucleotides read TGCGCCAGCAGCCAGACAGGGCGAAACACCGGGGAGCTGTTTTTT. This translates into CASSQTGRNTGELFF.